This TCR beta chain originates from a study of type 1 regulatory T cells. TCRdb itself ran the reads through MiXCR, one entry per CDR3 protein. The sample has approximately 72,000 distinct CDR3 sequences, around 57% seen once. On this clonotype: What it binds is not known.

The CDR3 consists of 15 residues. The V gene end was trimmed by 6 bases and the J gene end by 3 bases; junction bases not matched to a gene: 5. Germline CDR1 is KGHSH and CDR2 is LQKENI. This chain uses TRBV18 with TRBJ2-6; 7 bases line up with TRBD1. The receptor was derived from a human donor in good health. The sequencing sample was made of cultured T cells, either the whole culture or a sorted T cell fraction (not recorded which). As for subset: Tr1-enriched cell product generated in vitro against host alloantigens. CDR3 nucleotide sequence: TGTGCCAGCTCCCCAGACAGGGTTGGGGCCAACGTCCTGACTTTC. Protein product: CASSPDRVGANVLTF.